Listed below are T cell receptor beta chains from one sample, sequenced in a study of T cell changes during pregnancy in multiple sclerosis. The protocol was immunoSEQ multiplex PCR, while the TCRdb copy is restricted to in-frame clones and leaves out a portion. The sample consists of approximately 48,000 clones, roughly 94% of them appearing once. The material sequenced was CD4+ T cells from peripheral blood mononuclear cells, taken in the second trimester of pregnancy. These receptors were collected from a female donor with multiple sclerosis, enrolled in a pregnancy study. Each CDR3 is given with its conserved first and last residue. Fields, in order: CDR3 protein, J gene, clone size, D gene, V gene. D genes are given only for firm matches. Not every row has a clone size; where given, it reads once, few, many or a size class.

CDR3: CASSMDRSQYGYTF
J: TRBJ1-2
size: -
D: TRBD1
V: TRBV19

CDR3: CASSSTGTGSYEQYF
J: TRBJ2-7
size: -
D: TRBD1
V: TRBV5-6

CDR3: CASSLFREVNTGELFF
J: TRBJ2-2
size: -
D: -
V: TRBV5-1

CDR3: CASSVSGARTYEQYF
J: TRBJ2-7
size: -
D: TRBD2
V: TRBV5-6

CDR3: CASSFPLSGGGETQYF
J: TRBJ2-5
size: -
D: TRBD2
V: TRBV5-5

CDR3: CASSIGPTIAGVNEQFF
J: TRBJ2-1
size: once
D: TRBD2
V: TRBV19

CDR3: CASSQRDYGYTF
J: TRBJ1-2
size: few
D: -
V: TRBV4-1

CDR3: CASKARDRDNQPQHF
J: TRBJ1-5
size: -
D: TRBD1
V: TRBV19

CDR3: CAFPSRVEDGELFF
J: TRBJ2-2
size: -
D: -
V: TRBV7-8

CDR3: CASSSGSLRNEKLFF
J: TRBJ1-4
size: once
D: -
V: TRBV6-5

CDR3: CASSSPFPLQGESNQPQHF
J: TRBJ1-5
size: -
D: TRBD1
V: TRBV7-2

CDR3: CAWGKGQGTYEQYF
J: TRBJ2-7
size: -
D: -
V: TRBV30

CDR3: CASRAETGVSSGANVLTF
J: TRBJ2-6
size: -
D: TRBD1
V: TRBV2

CDR3: CASSPRQGSQPQHF
J: TRBJ1-5
size: -
D: TRBD1
V: TRBV7-2

CDR3: CASSGTGTGPYEQYF
J: TRBJ2-7
size: -
D: TRBD1
V: TRBV6-1

CDR3: CAIGTTGGLRGNGYTF
J: TRBJ1-2
size: -
D: TRBD1
V: TRBV10-3

CDR3: CASSTPGRAPTNYGYTF
J: TRBJ1-2
size: -
D: -
V: TRBV19

CDR3: CASGPGQSVEQYF
J: TRBJ2-7
size: -
D: -
V: TRBV12-5